Included here is one T cell receptor (beta chain) sequence, with context. No cognate antigen has been identified for it. Base qualities are not at hand, and no much larger clone is one base apart. This entry comes from a study of blood T cell repertoires in COVID-19 (dated by TCRdb to 2020 to 2022). Background for the entire study: Collaborator samples came from the United States, Italy and Spain and covered acute and convalescent phases of COVID-19. Subjects who had been exposed to COVID-19, were actively infected with it, or had recovered from it provided the deeply sampled blood TCRbeta repertoires that made up the dataset. Samples came from the ongoing ImmuneRACE study (first 160 participants) plus 1,254 subjects from 6 global collaborators. The sample metadata nearly always contained a de-identified subject ID, COVID-19 status, age in years and sex. The repertoires were made available in a free public database intended to serve as a resource for research on the immune response to SARS-CoV-2. Where HLA class I and class II types were available, the types were taken from metadata supplied by the sample provider, not from assay-based typing. The material from the prospective study consisted of cDNA or gDNA derived from T cells, B-cell-depleted T cells, or PBMCs. Points the paper makes about the study in general: The quantity of clinical and demographic metadata differed by source and by participant and was supplied without curation.

TCRbeta CDR3 regions were amplified from genomic DNA using the immunoSEQ Assay, a bias-controlled multiplex PCR. Turning to the authors' computational methods: Within the assay, amplification of reference gene primers was used to estimate how many nucleated cells each sample contained. To quantify the absolute abundance of each unique TCRbeta CDR3 rearrangement, sequence reads were collapsed and filtered. Productive Simpson clonality was computed per sample as the square root of Simpson's diversity index over productive rearrangements. TCRdb retrieved this table from immuneACCESS and kept in-frame rearrangements only. Not all clones are present; in checked studies, unresolved V genes account for under half, and no reason is known for the remainder. V, J and clone size were drawn from that table, and D and trimming were deduced from the DNA. The sample profile shows 200,000 to 300,000 clones; approximately 91% of them were found once. Around 0.86% of the sample goes to the ten largest clones.

At one collaborating source in Seattle, patients were enrolled during active infection and were followed longitudinally through the course of disease. Each collaborating institution followed its own protocols to collect whole blood in K2EDTA tubes. Collaborator samples were shipped for TCRbeta analysis as frozen whole blood, isolated PBMCs, or DNA extracted from either sample type. At the junction V is shortened by 4 bases and J by 2 bases, with 11 bases in between. CDR3 length: 15 amino acids, cysteine to phenylalanine. Only CDR3 DNA remains: 45 bases, in frame from the first base. The CDR1 and CDR2 encoded by the germline V gene (reference sequence) are LNHDA and SQIVND.

Sequencing was performed on peripheral blood. This TCR came from a man younger than 45 with COVID-19, enrolled during active disease. In this chain, TRBV19 is recombined with TRBJ1-4; no confident D gene assignment can be made. The CDR3 in this case is CASSTAGTTNEKLFF. The nucleotides are TGTGCCAGTAGTACAGCAGGAACCACTAATGAAAAACTGTTTTTT.